The T cell receptor beta chain described here comes from a study of post-analysis software for immune sequencing data. Study-level background: Patients had relapsing-remitting, secondary progressive or progressive-relapsing multiple sclerosis; some lacked subtype.

Notes on the study in general: The study found TRBV5-6, TRBV5-1 and TRBV20-1 among five or six TRBV segments more frequent in patients than controls. By F measure, samples from a shared preparation batch strongly co-clustered.

Concerning this clonotype itself: As yet, its antigen is unknown.

Unique molecular identifiers had been added to the TCR beta cDNA libraries. Starting from roughly 1 to 10 million T cells, the study yielded about 540,000 cDNA molecules. TCRdb recomputed calls from the PCR reads with MiXCR, one row per CDR3 protein. Among roughly 410,000 distinct CDR3 sequences, less than 40% were seen once, and the ten largest hold 10% to 15%. Germline V gives CDR1 MNHNY, CDR2 SVGAGI (reference sequence). V trimming: 7 bases; J trimming: 0 bases; junction bases outside the gene matches: 4. The CDR3 runs 15 residues. The chain carries TRBV6-6 and TRBJ2-3, with 10 nucleotides matching TRBD1. The clonotype was recovered from a girl aged 10-17 years with multiple sclerosis. Material: blood. In DNA, the CDR3 is TGTGCCAGCAATGACAGGGGGCGGAGCACAGATACGCAGTATTTT. Translation: CASNDRGRSTDTQYF.